Presented here are 27 T cell receptor beta chains from one specimen sequenced in a study of blood T cell repertoires in COVID-19. Generated by immunoSEQ multiplex PCR, the TCRdb table keeps only in-frame clones and is missing some. The sample has 75,000 to 95,000 clones; approximately 90% are singletons. Sequencing input: peripheral blood. The origin of the receptors is a human donor in a cohort sampled during active COVID-19.

CDR3 bases: TGTGCCAGCAGCTTGGTAGCGGGAGGCGACGAGCAGTTCTTC. Its protein product is CASSLVAGGDEQFF. This sequence joins TRBV7-9 and TRBJ2-1, with 10 positions matching TRBD2. The CDR3 is made up of 14 amino acids. CDR1 SEHNR and CDR2 FQNEAQ come from the germline V gene (reference sequence). The trim removed 3 bases at V and 10 bases at J, leaving 6 bases unmatched.

The chain is built from TRBV28 and TRBJ2-1; 10 nucleotides line up with TRBD2. V was pared by 7 bases and J by 7 bases, with 10 bases of the junction left unmatched. The CDR3 totals 15 residues. CDR1 is MDHEN, CDR2 SYDVKM, per germline. CDR3 loop: CASTPEAGGPNEQFF. As DNA, the CDR3 is TGTGCCAGCACCCCCGAAGCGGGAGGGCCTAATGAGCAGTTCTTC.

This sequence joins TRBV6-6 and TRBJ2-7, with D unresolved. The CDR3 contains 16 residues. Per germline, CDR1 MNHNY and CDR2 SVGAGI (reference sequence). The V end was cut by 4 bases, the J end by 2 bases, with 18 bases between. The CDR3 region has the DNA TGTGCCAGCAGTTTCCCCTCGCAGGTCTATACCTACGAGCAGTACTTC. This translates into CASSFPSQVYTYEQYF.

This clone was detected only once. The chain is built from TRBV5-1 and TRBJ2-2, with D possibly TRBD1 on 5 matching bases. With 0 bases removed from V and 6 bases from J, the gap between germline ends came to 12 bases. Germline CDR1 reads SGHRS; CDR2 reads YFSETQ. This CDR3 has 15 residues. The CDR3 DNA reads TGCGCCAGCAGCTTGGATCTCCTAGGGGCCGGGGAGCTGTTTTTT. This codes for CASSLDLLGAGELFF.

J is TRBJ2-1 and V is TRBV5-1, with unresolved D. Trimming removed 0 bases from V and 8 bases from J, with 6 bases in between. The germline gives CDR1 SGHRS, CDR2 YFSETQ. CDR3 length equals 12 residues. Written as DNA, the CDR3 is TGCGCCAGCAGCTTGGAACGAGATGAGCAGTTCTTC. Translated, it gives CASSLERDEQFF.

The V call is TRBV5-4, the J call TRBJ2-6; TRBD1 matches at 10 bases. The germline gives CDR1 SGHNT, CDR2 YYREEE (reference sequence). The CDR3 covers 18 residues. V gave up 3 bases and J gave up 2 bases; unmatched junction bases: 8. The CDR3 spells CASSSEGQGRAGANVLTF. The CDR3 region has the DNA TGTGCCAGCAGCTCTGAGGGACAGGGGCGGGCTGGGGCCAACGTCCTGACTTTC.

This chain joins TRBV21-1 and TRBJ2-1; TRBD2 is taken as the D call from the table, unchecked against the DNA. TRBV21-1 is described as a pseudogene. The CDR3 spans 15 residues. The CDR3 here is CASNPGEAGNDEQFF. In nucleotides, the CDR3 is TGTGCCAGCAACCCCGGGGAGGCGGGTAACGATGAGCAGTTCTTC.

This chain connects TRBV2 to TRBJ2-7; TRBD2 agrees at 9 bases. Trimming at V came to 5 bases and at J to 6 bases, leaving 8 bases not matched to a gene. In germline, CDR1 is SNHLY, CDR2 FYNNEI. This CDR3 has 14 residues. CDR3 sequence reads: CASSLPGLAGEQYF. The CDR3 nucleotides are TGTGCCAGCAGTCTTCCGGGACTAGCAGGCGAGCAGTACTTC.

This sequence joins TRBV6-5 and TRBJ2-5, with TRBD1 identical over 7 bases. Germline-derived CDR1 and CDR2 are MNHEY and SVGAGI. This CDR3 comprises 14 residues. V lost 6 bases, J lost 2 bases, and 6 bases stayed unmatched. Written as DNA, the CDR3 is TGTGCCAGCAGCCAGCCGGGACAGCAAGAGACCCAGTACTTC. Its protein product is CASSQPGQQETQYF.

The chain combines TRBV11-3 with TRBJ2-3; 9 nucleotides match TRBD2. Trimming at V came to 5 bases and at J to 2 bases, leaving 5 bases not matched to a gene. The CDR3 is made up of 15 amino acids. CDR1 and CDR2 (germline): SGHNT, YENEEA. CDR3 protein: CASSPGTSHTDTQYF. In DNA, the CDR3 is TGTGCCAGCAGCCCCGGGACTAGCCACACAGATACGCAGTATTTT. Supplemented by reference TRBV11-3 and TRBJ2-3, the full variable domain reads EAGVVQSPRYKIIEKKQPVAFWCNPISGHNTLYWYLQNLGQGPELLIRYENEEAVDDSQLPKDRFSAERLKGVDSTLKIQPAELGDSAVYLCASSPGTSHTDTQYFGPGTRLTVL.

The V call is TRBV30, the J call TRBJ1-1, with unresolved D. Trimming pared 5 bases from V and 0 bases from J, leaving 4 bases between. This CDR3 spans 11 amino acids. The germline gives CDR1 GTSNPN, CDR2 SVGIG (reference sequence). For the CDR3, the DNA is TGTGCCTGGGGTATGAACACTGAAGCTTTCTTT. The encoded protein is CAWGMNTEAFF. Complete variable domain (other parts from reference TRBV30 and TRBJ1-1): SQTIHQWPATLVQPVGSPLSLECTVEGTSNPNLYWYRQAAGRGLQLLFYSVGIGQISSEVPQNLSASRPQDRQFILSSKKLLLSDSGFYLCAWGMNTEAFFGQGTRLTVV.

V is TRBV28 and J is TRBJ1-2; possible D gene TRBD1, 6 bases. Germline loops: CDR1 MDHEN, CDR2 SYDVKM. This CDR3 has 15 amino acids. V lost 2 bases, J lost 4 bases, and 14 bases lay in between. The CDR3 DNA sequence: TGTGCCAGCAGTTTAACAGGGAGAGGGGGCTATGGCTACACCTTC. Translated, it gives CASSLTGRGGYGYTF.

Concerning this clone: At one end, the junction sequence differs from germline, possibly due to a read error. This chain connects TRBV28 to TRBJ1-1, with TRBD1 matching 9 bases. This CDR3 region has 14 residues. CDR1 is MDHEN, CDR2 SYDVKM, per germline. This CDR3 is CASSPPRGQGALGF. CDR3 coding DNA: TGTGCCAGCAGTCCCCCGAGGGGACAGGGCGCCCTAGGGTTT.

The chain combines TRBV3-1 (or the pseudogene TRBV3-2) with TRBJ2-7; 9 positions match TRBD2. This CDR3 spans 20 amino acids. Germline V CDR1 and CDR2: LGHDT, YNNKEL (reference sequence). V trimming: 1 base; J trimming: 6 bases; junction bases outside the gene matches: 22. The CDR3 sequence is CASSQAPFGGRAGGPVEQYF. The CDR3 DNA is TGTGCCAGCAGCCAAGCCCCTTTTGGGGGCCGGGCGGGAGGGCCGGTCGAGCAGTACTTC.

The chain recombines TRBV5-1 with TRBJ2-3; no definite D call. V was clipped by 7 bases and J by 0 bases, with 12 bases between them. CDR1 SGHRS and CDR2 YFSETQ come from the germline V gene. The CDR3 runs to 14 residues. CDR3 loop: CASLETSSTDTQYF. In DNA, the CDR3 is TGCGCCAGCTTGGAGACCTCTAGCACAGATACGCAGTATTTT.

In this sample, this clone turned up a few times. The chain combines TRBV5-4 with TRBJ1-1; 11 bases are a match to TRBD1. Germline V gene sequence: CDR1 SGHNT, CDR2 YYREEE (reference sequence). V was pared by 3 bases and J by 5 bases, with 6 bases of the junction left unmatched. This CDR3 comprises 15 residues. The CDR3 protein is CASSSLDRGHTEAFF. The CDR3, as DNA: TGTGCCAGCAGCTCCCTGGACAGGGGGCATACTGAAGCTTTCTTT.

This chain joins TRBV2 and TRBJ2-2, with 7 bases identical to TRBD1. CDR1 and CDR2 (germline): SNHLY, FYNNEI. The J segment lost 3 bases and the V segment lost 3 bases, leaving 4 bases of the junction unmatched. The CDR3 consists of 15 residues. Here the CDR3 DNA reads TGTGCCAGCAGTGACAGGGGGAAATACACCGGGGAGCTGTTTTTT. Amino acid sequence: CASSDRGKYTGELFF.

This clone was seen more than once but under ten times. The rearrangement joins TRBV3-1 (or the pseudogene TRBV3-2) to TRBJ2-5; D is possibly TRBD2 (7 bases). This CDR3 comprises 13 residues. The V end lost 4 bases, the J end lost 5 bases, and 11 bases lay between the germline ends. In germline, CDR1 is LGHDT, CDR2 YNNKEL (reference sequence). CDR3 nucleotide sequence: TGTGCCAGCAGCCGCGGGGGCTTGGAGACCCAGTACTTC. This encodes CASSRGGLETQYF.

The chain uses TRBV18 and TRBJ1-4, with 8 bases matching TRBD1. Per germline, CDR1 KGHSH and CDR2 LQKENI. V was clipped by 3 bases and J by 7 bases; unmatched bases: 4. This CDR3 comprises 14 residues. The chain's CDR3 is CASSPQGASEKLFF. The CDR3 DNA follows: TGTGCCAGCTCACCCCAGGGGGCTTCTGAAAAACTGTTTTTT. The full variable domain, its missing parts supplied by reference TRBV18 and TRBJ1-4, is NAGVMQNPRHLVRRRGQEARLRCSPMKGHSHVYWYRQLPEEGLKFMVYLQKENIIDESGMPKERFSAEFPKEGPSILRIQQVVRGDSAAYFCASSPQGASEKLFFGSGTQLSVL.

The chain links TRBV5-1 to TRBJ2-2; 9 bases fit TRBD1. The CDR3 has 15 amino acids. The V gene end was trimmed by 3 bases and the J gene end by 4 bases; junction bases not matched to a gene: 4. Germline V gene lookup returns CDR1 SGHRS and CDR2 YFSETQ. CDR3 sequence (DNA): TGCGCCAGCAGCTCGTCGACAGGGGGCACCGGGGAGCTGTTTTTT. This sequence encodes CASSSSTGGTGELFF.

The table lists this clone with a count of one. The V call is TRBV25-1, the J call TRBJ2-3; TRBD2 matches 12 bases. Germline assignment: CDR1 MGHDK and CDR2 SYGVNS. V was pared by 8 bases and J by 4 bases, with 7 bases of the junction left unmatched. This CDR3 has 15 residues. The CDR3 region has the DNA TGTGCCAGCTCTAGCGGGGGGGCCATGGCAGATACGCAGTATTTT. Translated, it gives CASSSGGAMADTQYF. Based on the CDR3 plus reference TRBV25-1 and TRBJ2-3, the full variable domain is EADIYQTPRYLVIGTGKKITLECSQTMGHDKMYWYQQDPGMELHLIHYSYGVNSTEKGDLSSESTVSRIRTEHFPLTLESARPSHTSQYLCASSSGGAMADTQYFGPGTRLTVL.

This chain uses TRBV14 with TRBJ1-4; 7 bases are a match to TRBD1. Germline CDR1 and CDR2: SGHDN and FVKESK. J lost 6 bases, V lost 4 bases, and 2 bases had no gene match. The CDR3 length is 13 residues. The CDR3 coding sequence is TGTGCCAGCAGCCGGGACAGATATGAAAAACTGTTTTTT. Its translation: CASSRDRYEKLFF.

This clone was observed a single time. V is TRBV3-1 (or the pseudogene TRBV3-2) and J is TRBJ2-7; 11 bases match TRBD1. After removal of 4 bases from V and 1 base from J, the junction contained 6 bases not matched to a gene. Looked up from germline, CDR1 is LGHDT and CDR2 is YNNKEL (reference sequence). The CDR3 is made up of 16 amino acids. This CDR3 reads CASSPPGQGVSYEQYF. For the CDR3, the DNA is TGTGCCAGCAGCCCGCCGGGACAGGGGGTTTCCTACGAGCAGTACTTC.

This sequence joins TRBV7-9 and TRBJ1-2, with D possibly matching TRBD1 (6 bases). CDR3 length: 12 amino acids. Germline loops: CDR1 SEHNR, CDR2 FQNEAQ (reference sequence). Trimming removed 5 bases from V and 5 bases from J, with 9 bases in between. CDR3 sequence reads: CASSRQVYGYTF. The CDR3 DNA is TGTGCCAGCAGCCGACAGGTTTATGGCTACACCTTC.

The rearrangement joins TRBV29-1 to TRBJ2-7, with no clear D. The V and J ends lost 4 bases and 0 bases respectively, with 7 bases between them. The CDR3 has 12 residues. Looked up from germline, CDR1 is SQVTM and CDR2 is ANQGSEA. CDR3 DNA: TGCAGCGTTGTTCCAGGCTCCTACGAGCAGTACTTC. Protein sequence: CSVVPGSYEQYF.

This clone was seen only once. The V call is TRBV7-9, the J call TRBJ2-7; 8 bases align to TRBD1. Germline V gene sequence: CDR1 SEHNR, CDR2 FQNEAQ (reference sequence). V lost 2 bases, J lost 6 bases, and 6 bases stayed unmatched. This CDR3 contains 14 residues. The CDR3 sequence: CASSLLGQVGEQYF. In DNA form, the CDR3 reads TGTGCCAGCAGCTTATTGGGACAGGTCGGCGAGCAGTACTTC.

The V and J genes are TRBV5-5 and TRBJ2-3; 10 bases are a match to TRBD1. J lost 0 bases, V lost 2 bases, and 6 bases had no gene match. The germline V gene has CDR1 SGHKS and CDR2 YYEKEE (reference sequence). The CDR3 spans 17 residues. The CDR3 spells CASSFKQGQGSTDTQYF. The CDR3 bases are TGTGCCAGCAGCTTTAAACAGGGACAGGGGAGCACAGATACGCAGTATTTT.